This T cell receptor beta chain came from a study of CD8+CD57+ T cells in acquired aplastic anemia. At the level of the study: DNA recovered from sorted CD4+ and CD8+ cells had a mean of 3.2 ug.

Germline CDR1 and CDR2: DFQATT and SNEGSKA (reference sequence). This CDR3 contains 11 residues. Trimming stripped 5 bases from V and 9 bases from J, with 13 bases between. It was patients with CD8+CD57+ cell expansion by flow cytometry who were chosen for sequencing. Patients had not yet gotten any therapy when their blood was taken for sampling. The template for TCR beta VDJ and CDR3 sequence profiling was genomic DNA. TCRdb itself ran the reads through MiXCR, one entry per CDR3 protein. The sample includes around 130,000 distinct CDR3 sequences, about 50% of them seen just once. This chain uses TRBV20-1 with TRBJ2-5, with D possibly being TRBD2 (6 bases). The TCR sequence derives from a human donor with aplastic anemia. Sequenced sample: sorted CD4+, CD8+, or CD8+CD57+ T cells (not recorded which) from PBMCs. This chain's CDR3 is CSALGLPAQYF. In DNA, the CDR3 is TGCAGTGCTCTGGGACTCCCCGCCCAGTACTTC.